This record covers a single TCR beta chain. As handled by the study authors: Amplification of reference gene primers was used by the study to estimate nucleated cell counts. The repertoire was sequenced with immunoSEQ multiplex PCR; TCRdb's copy has only in-frame clones and lacks some. V, J and clone size are taken as reported in that table, and D and trimming were inferred from the DNA itself. The repertoire consists of 250,000 or so clones, with 91% occurring once and the leading ten covering approximately 3%. This specimen comes from a study of blood T cell repertoires in COVID-19. As for the study in general: T cells, B-cell-depleted T cells, or PBMCs provided the cDNA or gDNA that served as material.

Exposed participants came across a COVID-19 case within 2 weeks before study entry. Trimming pared 10 bases from V and 2 bases from J, leaving 15 bases between. Per germline, CDR1 MDHEN and CDR2 SYDVKM. The CDR3 is 14 amino acids. This clonotype originated in a man aged 35 to 55 who had been exposed to COVID-19. The chain combines TRBV28 with TRBJ1-5; no firm D call. What was sequenced was PBMCs or T cells enriched from blood (not recorded which). The CDR3 sequence is CATRPGFGNQPQHF. In nucleotides, the CDR3 is TGTGCCACCCGACCGGGGTTTGGCAATCAGCCCCAGCATTTT.